The rows below give T cell receptor beta chains drawn from one sample of a study of blood T cell repertoires in COVID-19. The assay was immunoSEQ multiplex PCR, and TCRdb's table has in-frame clones only and misses some. The top ten clones hold 11% of a sample with 250,000 to 350,000 clones, roughly 86% of them seen once. Sequencing input: peripheral blood. All receptors come from a woman aged 25 to 39 with COVID-19, enrolled during active disease. The CDR3 runs from the conserved cysteine through the conserved F or W. The D gene is left open where the match is weak. Size is stated for part of the rows, as once, few or many counts, or as a class when the clone is expanded.

v_gene	abundance	j_gene	d_gene	CDR3aa	CDR3nt
TRBV11-1	NA	TRBJ1-6	NA	CASSLSGDSPLHF	TGTGCCAGCAGCTTGTCAGGGGATTCACCCCTCCACTTT
TRBV19	NA	TRBJ1-4	NA	CASSQRKGKLFF	TGTGCCAGTAGTCAGCGTAAAGGAAAACTGTTTTTT
TRBV29-1	once	TRBJ2-1	NA	CSADRGNEQFF	TGCAGCGCCGATAGGGGCAATGAGCAGTTCTTC
TRBV18	NA	TRBJ1-5	TRBD1	CASSLGQAPYSNQPQHF	TGTGCCAGCTCACTGGGACAGGCGCCCTATAGCAATCAGCCCCAGCATTTT
TRBV7-2	NA	TRBJ2-5	TRBD2	CASSSSGMGETQYF	TGTGCCAGCAGTTCAAGCGGGATGGGTGAGACCCAGTACTTC
TRBV27	NA	TRBJ2-7	TRBD2	CASKELAGPYEQYF	TGTGCCAGCAAGGAACTAGCGGGACCATACGAGCAGTACTTC
TRBV6-5	NA	TRBJ2-7	TRBD2	CASRGLAGVDEQYF	TGTGCCAGCAGGGGACTAGCGGGAGTCGACGAGCAGTACTTC
TRBV7-9	NA	TRBJ2-1	NA	CASSSGRGNEQFF	TGTGCCAGCAGCAGCGGCCGGGGTAATGAGCAGTTCTTC
TRBV6-5	NA	TRBJ2-3	TRBD1	CASSHPGQGTDTQYF	TGTGCCAGCAGTCACCCGGGACAGGGTACAGATACGCAGTATTTT
TRBV5-4	NA	TRBJ1-2	TRBD1	CASSPDRGGDGYTF	TGTGCCAGCAGCCCCGACAGGGGAGGGGATGGCTACACCTTC